This passage covers 17 T cell receptor beta chains from one sample sequenced in a study of T cell repertoires in cytomegalovirus infection (dated by TCRdb to between 2018 and 2021). Reads for this sample came from an Illumina HiSeq 1500. TCRdb reanalyzed the raw reads on its own, using fastp at Q25 for trimming and MiXCR for clone calling, and kept in-frame beta chains. Rows with one shared CDR3 protein collapse into an entry with the most common genes and DNA. The sample table holds under 150,000 distinct CDR3 sequences, of which roughly 9% were seen once. The top ten clones comprise 9.5% to 13% of the sample. The specimen sequenced was PBMCs. The receptor set was obtained from a human donor in good health (CMV status not recorded). Some clones in this sample may be carry-over from other donors' samples.

Ten or more counts support this clonotype. An end of the junction differs from the germline gene, which may be a read error. The chain has TRBV7-9 and TRBJ2-5; 8 bases map to TRBD2. Germline loops: CDR1 SEHNR, CDR2 FQNEAQ (reference sequence). There are 13 residues in the CDR3. This CDR3 is CASSVAGRETQYF. CDR3 nucleotide sequence: TGTGCCAGCAGCGTAGCGGGGAGAGAGACCCAGTACTTC.

On this clonotype itself: Relative to the germline gene, one junction end is altered; a read error may explain this. This chain uses TRBV5-1 with TRBJ1-1; no firm D call. The CDR3 is made up of 13 amino acids. In germline, CDR1 is SGHRS, CDR2 YFSETQ. CDR3: CATSFEGNTEAFF. DNA of the CDR3: TGCGCCACCAGCTTCGAGGGAAACACTGAAGCTTTCTTT.

The J gene is TRBJ2-5, the V gene TRBV5-1; 9 positions agree with TRBD1. CDR1 and CDR2 from the germline V gene are SGHRS and YFSETQ. This CDR3 has 14 residues. Germline trimming cut 0 bases from V and 4 bases from J; bases unmatched to any gene: 1. The CDR3: CASSLGGQGETQYF. The DNA of the CDR3 is TGCGCCAGCAGCTTGGGGGGACAGGGAGAGACCCAGTACTTC.

This clonotype has a count of ten or more. The gene calls are TRBV28 and TRBJ2-1; weak D call: TRBD2 (7 bases). Trimming left V 6 bases short and J 0 bases short, with 15 bases between. The CDR3 has 16 amino acids. The V gene's germline CDR1 is MDHEN and CDR2 SYDVKM. CDR3 loop: CASRTSRGGSYNEQFF. The CDR3 DNA reads TGTGCCAGCAGGACCTCTAGGGGGGGCTCCTACAATGAGCAGTTCTTC.

The V call is TRBV20-1, the J call TRBJ1-5, with no clear D. Trimming removed 1 base at V and 5 bases at J, with 9 bases between. From germline, CDR1 is DFQATT and CDR2 SNEGSKA (reference sequence). The CDR3 has 13 amino acids. CDR3 sequence reads: CSARVSEDQPQHF. In nucleotides, the CDR3 is TGCAGTGCTAGAGTGTCCGAGGATCAGCCCCAGCATTTT.

The V gene is TRBV20-1, the J gene TRBJ2-1, with unresolved D. The CDR3 covers 17 residues. Trimming removed 7 bases from V and 0 bases from J, with 22 bases in between. In germline, CDR1 is DFQATT, CDR2 SNEGSKA (reference sequence). DNA for the CDR3: TGCAGTGGCCTGGACCCAGTATCGCCAAACTCCTACAATGAGCAGTTCTTC. This encodes CSGLDPVSPNSYNEQFF.

This clonotype has only a few counts. The V gene is TRBV11-2, the J gene TRBJ2-3; D call uncertain. Trimming shortened V by 6 bases and J by 4 bases, and 14 bases separated the two germline ends. This CDR3 spans 14 amino acids. In germline, CDR1 is SGHAT, CDR2 FQNNGV. CDR3 DNA sequence: TGTGCCAGCAGGCAACAAGGAATTGCAGATACGCAGTATTTT. Amino acid sequence: CASRQQGIADTQYF.

This clonotype was seen ten or more times. The CDR3 coding sequence is TGCAGTGCAAATTTCGGGGGGGCCTCAGATACGCAGTATTTT. This gives the protein CSANFGGASDTQYF. This chain joins TRBV20-1 and TRBJ2-3, with 8 bases lining up with TRBD2. Trimming removed 6 bases from V and 4 bases from J; junction bases left unmatched: 9. The CDR3 contains 14 residues. From germline, CDR1 is DFQATT and CDR2 SNEGSKA (reference sequence).

This clonotype was seen ten or more times. This chain connects TRBV14 to TRBJ2-1; D remains ambiguous. The CDR3 is 15 amino acids. Deletions cut 0 bases from V and 6 bases from J, with 12 bases between. CDR1 is SGHDN, CDR2 FVKESK, per germline. CDR3 nucleotides: TGTGCCAGCAGCCAAGATGGGGTATTGACCAATGAGCAGTTCTTC. This encodes CASSQDGVLTNEQFF.

This clonotype was picked up many times. The chain uses TRBV5-4 and TRBJ2-5, with no clear D. V lost 1 base and J 3 bases, leaving 16 bases between the germline ends. The CDR3 covers 16 residues. The germline V gene encodes CDR1 SGHNT and CDR2 YYREEE (reference sequence). The CDR3 spells CASSLNAEMSEETQYF. The CDR3 region has the DNA TGTGCCAGCAGCTTGAATGCCGAGATGTCCGAAGAGACCCAGTACTTC.

Only a few counts were recorded for this clonotype. The chain employs TRBV7-8 and TRBJ1-3; the D is unclear. The V and J ends lost 2 bases and 2 bases respectively, with 1 base between them. The CDR3 consists of 12 residues. CDR1 and CDR2 from the germline V gene are SGHVS and FQNEAQ. The CDR3 reads CASSLTGNTIYF. The CDR3 region has the DNA TGTGCCAGCAGCTTAACTGGAAACACCATATATTTT. The variable domain in full, with the rest retrieved from reference TRBV7-8 and TRBJ1-3, is GAGVSQSPRYKVAKRGQDVALRCDPISGHVSLFWYQQALGQGPEFLTYFQNEAQLDKSGLPSDRFFAERPEGSVSTLKIQRTQQEDSAVYLCASSLTGNTIYFGEGSWLTVV.

The J gene is TRBJ2-3, the V gene TRBV20-1; D possibly matches TRBD1 or TRBD2 (6 bases each). In germline, CDR1 is DFQATT, CDR2 SNEGSKA (reference sequence). The V gene lost 6 bases and the J gene lost 2 bases, with 9 bases spanning the gap. The CDR3 sequence is 12 residues long. CDR3 coding DNA: TGCAGTGCGAGGGGGGCCACAGATACGCAGTATTTT. Its translation: CSARGATDTQYF.

This clonotype came up a few times. As DNA, the CDR3 is TGTGCCAGCAGTCGACGGGGGAATAGGAACAATGGCGAAAAACTGTTTTTT. The encoded protein is CASSRRGNRNNGEKLFF. This rearrangement joins TRBV2 to TRBJ1-4; a possible D gene is TRBD1 (5 bases). The CDR3 is made up of 17 amino acids. V was cut by 5 bases and J by 8 bases, with 24 bases left in between. Germline V lookup: CDR1 SNHLY, CDR2 FYNNEI.

This clonotype was seen many times. V and J are TRBV7-9 and TRBJ2-1; no clear D. The germline V and J ends were trimmed by 2 bases and 2 bases, with 7 bases remaining between them. CDR1 is SEHNR, CDR2 FQNEAQ, per germline (reference sequence). The CDR3 is 14 amino acids. Here the CDR3 reads CASSLRNPYNEQFF. DNA of the CDR3: TGTGCCAGCAGCTTAAGGAACCCCTACAATGAGCAGTTCTTC.

This clonotype has at least ten counts. V is TRBV7-2 and J is TRBJ1-1, with 12 nucleotides matching TRBD1. This CDR3 spans 20 amino acids. Germline CDR1 is SGHTA and CDR2 is FQGNSA. The V and J ends lost 1 base and 7 bases, in that order; junction bases with no gene match: 19. CDR3 in amino acids: CASSLELVVGTGGFAGEAFF. CDR3 in DNA: TGTGCCAGCAGCTTAGAGCTTGTGGTTGGGACAGGGGGCTTTGCGGGTGAAGCTTTCTTT.

This clonotype was observed a few times. The chain couples TRBV6-6 to TRBJ2-5; 7 bases match TRBD2. The V segment lost 5 bases and the J segment 0 bases; nucleotides outside the gene matches: 6. This CDR3 region has 15 residues. CDR1 is MNHNY, CDR2 SVGAGI, per germline (reference sequence). The CDR3 sequence: CASSNVGTNQETQYF. In DNA, the CDR3 is TGTGCCAGCAGTAACGTCGGGACTAACCAAGAGACCCAGTACTTC.

This clonotype showed up many times. J is TRBJ2-1 and V is TRBV11-2; TRBD2 matches 10 bases. This CDR3 comprises 15 residues. Per germline, CDR1 SGHAT and CDR2 FQNNGV. V shed 7 bases, J shed 7 bases, and the junction held 10 bases outside the gene matches. The DNA for the CDR3 is TGTGCCAGCACTTGGGGGACTAGCGCCTCGAATGAGCAGTTCTTC. It codes for CASTWGTSASNEQFF.